One and the same sample provided the 19 T cell receptor beta chains below, sequenced in a study of T cell repertoires in cytomegalovirus infection. The antigens of these receptors remain unknown. TCRdb called the reads again in MiXCR, with one record for every CDR3 protein. Of roughly 45,000 distinct CDR3 sequences in the sample, 20% to 25% were seen once. This sample comprised CD8+ T cells from cultured PBMCs, obtained from culture after CMV antigen stimulation. Source of these receptors: a human donor in good health (CMV status not recorded). Some clones in this sample may be carry-over from other donors' samples.

This chain connects TRBV7-2 to TRBJ1-1; D is undetermined. Germline-derived CDR1 and CDR2 are SGHTA and FQGNSA. V shed 7 bases and J shed 1 base, with 7 bases lying between them. CDR3 size: 12 residues. The CDR3, as DNA: TGTGCCAGCACCCCACGGAACACTGAAGCTTTCTTT. The encoded protein is CASTPRNTEAFF. The variable domain in full, with the rest retrieved from reference TRBV7-2 and TRBJ1-1, is GAGVSQSPSNKVTEKGKDVELRCDPISGHTALYWYRQSLGQGLEFLIYFQGNSAPDKSGLPSDRFSAERTGGSVSTLTIQRTQQEDSAVYLCASTPRNTEAFFGQGTRLTVV.

The chain couples TRBV4-3 to TRBJ2-2; 8 nucleotides match TRBD2. The CDR3 runs 17 residues. Trimming cost V 1 base and J 6 bases; bases outside gene matches: 10. Germline V gene sequence: CDR1 LGHNA, CDR2 YSLEER. The CDR3 here is CASSQVLGREVAGELFF. DNA for the CDR3: TGCGCCAGCAGCCAAGTTTTAGGGCGGGAGGTTGCCGGGGAGCTGTTTTTT.

J is TRBJ1-1 and V is TRBV7-8; no definite D call. Germline V gives CDR1 SGHVS, CDR2 FQNEAQ. V lost 7 bases and J lost 8, with 8 bases in between. This CDR3 is built from 10 residues. The CDR3 nucleotides are TGTGCCAGCATCCCTCCCGAAGCTTTCTTT. This sequence encodes CASIPPEAFF.

The table lists this clonotype with many counts. The chain has TRBV7-2 and TRBJ2-1; 8 bases fit TRBD2. This CDR3 has 13 amino acids. Germline V gene data show CDR1 as SGHTA and CDR2 as FQGNSA. The ends lost 2 bases at V and 10 bases at J; junction bases unmatched: 4. CDR3 residues: CASSLNKRGEQFF. In DNA form, the CDR3 reads TGTGCCAGCAGCTTAAATAAGCGGGGGGAGCAGTTCTTC.

The table lists this clonotype with a few counts. The chain carries TRBV27 and TRBJ1-2; tentatively, D is TRBD1 (5 bases). The CDR3 runs to 13 residues. V shed 6 bases and J shed 9 bases, with 17 bases lying between them. Germline loops: CDR1 MNHEY, CDR2 SMNVEV (reference sequence). CDR3 in DNA: TGTGCCAGCAGCCTCACCGAGGGACGTAGCTACACCTTC. Residues: CASSLTEGRSYTF.

This clonotype showed up just a few times. The V gene is TRBV11-1, the J gene TRBJ1-1; a possible D gene is TRBD1 (6 bases). The germline gives CDR1 SGHAT, CDR2 FQDESV (reference sequence). V gave up 2 bases and J gave up 5 bases, with 24 bases separating them. This CDR3 region has 18 residues. Here the CDR3 reads CASSLYLGAGVVRTEAFF. CDR3 sequence (DNA): TGTGCCAGCAGCTTATATCTCGGGGCAGGGGTTGTGCGAACTGAAGCTTTCTTT.

The chain links TRBV6-1 to TRBJ2-3, with 7 bases that match TRBD2. Germline loops: CDR1 MNHNS, CDR2 SASEGT. V lost 4 bases and J lost 4; bases outside the gene matches: 11. This CDR3 spans 16 amino acids. The CDR3 region is CASSGTSGTGADTQYF. In DNA, the CDR3 is TGTGCCAGCAGTGGAACCAGCGGGACCGGGGCAGATACGCAGTATTTT.

The sample holds a few counts of this clonotype. The J gene is TRBJ2-5, the V gene TRBV11-1, with 7 bases that match TRBD2. Per the germline V gene, CDR1 is SGHAT and CDR2 is FQDESV (reference sequence). This CDR3 has 16 amino acids. V shed 3 bases, J shed 3 bases, and the junction held 10 bases outside the gene matches. This CDR3 reads CASSFTGGKLEETQYF. The CDR3, as DNA: TGTGCCAGCAGCTTTACCGGGGGGAAACTAGAAGAGACCCAGTACTTC.

J is TRBJ1-5 and V is TRBV2; D may be TRBD1 (5 bases). V dropped 1 base and J dropped 0 bases, with 10 bases sitting between them. This CDR3 spans 16 amino acids. CDR1 and CDR2 from the germline V gene are SNHLY and FYNNEI. CDR3 region: CASSEGGGYSNQPQHF. CDR3 nucleotides: TGTGCCAGCAGTGAAGGGGGGGGTTATAGCAATCAGCCCCAGCATTTT.

In its sample, this clonotype was seen many times. V is TRBV7-2 and J is TRBJ2-1, with unresolved D. The germline gives CDR1 SGHTA, CDR2 FQGNSA. Trimming stripped 1 base from V and 9 bases from J, with 4 bases between. The CDR3 consists of 11 residues. CDR3 region: CASSLGPEQFF. The CDR3 nucleotides are TGTGCCAGCAGCTTAGGTCCTGAGCAGTTCTTC.

V is TRBV20-1 and J is TRBJ1-2, with 11 nucleotides matching TRBD1. Trimming took 0 bases from V and 4 from J; bases not matched to a gene: 4. The germline V gene has CDR1 DFQATT and CDR2 SNEGSKA (reference sequence). The CDR3 loop spans 15 amino acids. The CDR3 region is CSARETDRGPYGYTF. The DNA for the CDR3 is TGCAGTGCTAGAGAAACGGACAGGGGGCCCTATGGCTACACCTTC.

This clonotype was detected only a few times. The J gene is TRBJ2-7, the V gene TRBV10-3, with a possible D match to TRBD2 (5 bases). The CDR3 runs 14 residues. Germline V lookup: CDR1 ENHRY, CDR2 SYGVKD. V shed 2 bases and J shed 2 bases, with 10 bases lying between them. The CDR3 DNA sequence: TGTGCCATCAGTGAGGCGGGTCCCACCTACGAGCAGTACTTC. Protein sequence: CAISEAGPTYEQYF.

The chain has TRBV7-2 and TRBJ2-3; 12 nucleotides line up with TRBD2. CDR3 length: 15 amino acids. The V gene's germline CDR1 is SGHTA and CDR2 FQGNSA. Trimming took 5 bases from V and 4 from J; bases not matched to a gene: 4. CDR3 protein: CASSGTSGSPDTQYF. DNA for the CDR3: TGTGCCAGCAGCGGGACTAGCGGGTCTCCAGATACGCAGTATTTT.

The gene calls are TRBV7-2 and TRBJ2-1; weak D call: TRBD1 (7 bases). Germline V gene lookup returns CDR1 SGHTA and CDR2 FQGNSA. The CDR3 has 17 residues. V was clipped by 2 bases and J by 14 bases, with 28 bases between them. As DNA, the CDR3 is TGTGCCAGCAGCTTAACTCCACCGGGGGCAGGGGGGTATGTGGAGTTCTTC. Protein: CASSLTPPGAGGYVEFF.

The chain uses TRBV7-4 and TRBJ2-7; TRBD2 matches 7 bases. Germline CDR1 is SGHVT and CDR2 is SQSDAQ. CDR3 length: 13 residues. J lost 5 bases, V lost 6 bases, and 7 bases had no gene match. The CDR3 loop is CASRRLAGHEQYF. The CDR3 nucleotides read TGTGCCAGCAGGAGACTAGCTGGGCACGAGCAGTACTTC.

As regards this clonotype: A much larger clone lies a single base off, so this may be a read error. The J gene is TRBJ2-3, the V gene TRBV4-1; TRBD2 is a possible D gene (5 bases). Germline V lookup: CDR1 MGHRA, CDR2 YSYEKL. CDR3 length equals 15 residues. DNA for the CDR3: TGCGCCAGCCGCCACCTAGCCCAAAACACAGATACGCAGTATTTT. It yields the protein CASRHLAQNTDTQYF.

The chain has TRBV7-8 and TRBJ1-5, with TRBD1 matching 9 bases. Germline V CDR1 and CDR2: SGHVS, FQNEAQ. V was pared by 1 base and J by 7 bases, with 8 bases of the junction left unmatched. The CDR3 covers 16 residues. DNA for the CDR3: TGTGCCAGCAGCTTAGAGGGACAGGGTCGGAGACAGCCCCAGCATTTT. Translating gives CASSLEGQGRRQPQHF.

This chain uses TRBV7-2 with TRBJ2-7; D is unresolved. The CDR3 extends over 10 amino acids. The ends were cut back, 5 bases at V and 5 bases at J, with 4 bases in the middle. Germline assignment: CDR1 SGHTA and CDR2 FQGNSA. CDR3 sequence: CASSANEQYF. In DNA, the CDR3 is TGTGCCAGCAGCGCAAACGAGCAGTACTTC.

This clonotype came up a few times. V is TRBV6-1 and J is TRBJ2-1; D unclear. CDR1 and CDR2 (germline): MNHNS, SASEGT. Trimming stripped 3 bases from V and 5 bases from J, with 11 bases between. The CDR3 runs 14 residues. In DNA, the CDR3 is TGTGCCAGCAGTGACAGGTACCCCGACAATGAGCAGTTCTTC. Protein: CASSDRYPDNEQFF.